These 29 T cell receptor beta chains were all obtained from the same sample, sequenced in a study of blood T cell repertoires in COVID-19. The repertoire was sequenced with immunoSEQ multiplex PCR; TCRdb's copy has only in-frame clones and lacks some. The sample contains 95,000 to 150,000 clones, 55% to 75% of which appear only once. Sequencing used peripheral blood. These receptors were taken from a woman aged 70-85 years with acute or convalescent COVID-19.

V usage is TRBV11-3 and J usage is TRBJ2-3; 7 bases match TRBD2. J lost 6 bases, V lost 4 bases, and 4 bases had no gene match. The CDR3 is made up of 13 amino acids. CDR1 is SGHNT, CDR2 YENEEA, per germline. The CDR3 region is CASSSGTTDTQYF. DNA for the CDR3: TGTGCCAGCAGCTCTGGGACTACGGATACGCAGTATTTT.

The chain uses TRBV2 and TRBJ2-5; 10 bases match TRBD1. The CDR3 is made up of 14 amino acids. V lost 2 bases and J lost 7; bases outside the gene matches: 4. The V gene's germline CDR1 is SNHLY and CDR2 FYNNEI. This chain's CDR3 is CASSEFGTGVTQYF. The CDR3 nucleotides are TGTGCCAGCAGTGAATTTGGGACAGGGGTGACCCAGTACTTC.

This clone has more than one count but fewer than ten. The chain carries TRBV29-1 and TRBJ2-7, with D perhaps matching TRBD1 (5 bases). Germline lookup yields CDR1 SQVTM and CDR2 ANQGSEA. The CDR3 has 14 amino acids. V lost 0 bases and J lost 3, with 12 bases in between. The CDR3 region has the DNA TGCAGCGTTGAAGACCGTGACAGAAACTACGAGCAGTACTTC. Protein sequence: CSVEDRDRNYEQYF.

This chain joins TRBV2 and TRBJ2-7; 9 nucleotides match TRBD1. The CDR3 sequence is 16 residues long. Trimming cost V 3 bases and J 1 base; bases outside gene matches: 7. The germline CDR1 and CDR2 sequences are SNHLY and FYNNEI. CDR3 DNA sequence: TGTGCCAGCAGTGATGGGAGAGACAGGGGGTCCTACGAGCAGTACTTC. This codes for CASSDGRDRGSYEQYF. The variable domain in full, with the rest retrieved from reference TRBV2 and TRBJ2-7, is EPEVTQTPSHQVTQMGQEVILRCVPISNHLYFYWYRQILGQKVEFLVSFYNNEISEKSEIFDDQFSVERPDGSNFTLKIRSTKLEDSAMYFCASSDGRDRGSYEQYFGPGTRLTVT.

The chain has TRBV5-5 and TRBJ1-1, with a weak D call TRBD1 (5 bases). The CDR3 loop spans 14 amino acids. CDR1 and CDR2 from the germline V gene are SGHKS and YYEKEE (reference sequence). V lost 0 bases and J 1 base, leaving 7 bases between the germline ends. The DNA of the CDR3 is TGTGCCAGCAGCTTGGACAGGCGGAACACTGAAGCTTTCTTT. This codes for CASSLDRRNTEAFF.

J is TRBJ2-2 and V is TRBV7-2; D uncertain. The CDR3 spans 13 residues. Germline V CDR1 and CDR2: SGHTA, FQGNSA. V lost 4 bases, J lost 6 bases, and 9 bases lay in between. The CDR3 nucleotides are TGTGCCAGCAGCTCCCACGGAGCCGGGGAGCTGTTTTTT. Its translation: CASSSHGAGELFF.

The chain couples TRBV11-2 to TRBJ2-7; 8 bases fit TRBD1. This CDR3 is built from 13 residues. V trimming: 5 bases; J trimming: 3 bases; junction bases outside the gene matches: 3. The V gene's germline CDR1 is SGHAT and CDR2 FQNNGV. The DNA of the CDR3 is TGTGCCAGCAGCGACGGACAGGGCTACGAGCAGTACTTC. Translation: CASSDGQGYEQYF.

The chain joins TRBV24-1 to TRBJ2-5; TRBD1 is a possible D gene (6 bases). V was cut by 6 bases and J by 2 bases, with 12 bases left in between. This CDR3 is 14 amino acids long. CDR1 and CDR2 from the germline V gene are KGHDR and SFDVKD. The CDR3 protein is CATSSDRLQETQYF. DNA for the CDR3: TGTGCCACCAGTTCGGACAGACTACAAGAGACCCAGTACTTC.

This clone was seen a few times. J is TRBJ1-5 and V is TRBV4-1, with TRBD1 matching 10 bases. Germline V lookup: CDR1 MGHRA, CDR2 YSYEKL. The CDR3 runs to 15 residues. The junction had 8 bases not matched to a gene; V was cut back by 4 bases and J by 8 bases. The CDR3 region has the DNA TGCGCCAGCAGCCGAACGACAGGGGGCATGGAGCCCCAGCATTTT. This gives the protein CASSRTTGGMEPQHF.

The chain links TRBV3-1 (or the pseudogene TRBV3-2) to TRBJ1-6; D not certain. Germline V gives CDR1 LGHDT, CDR2 YNNKEL (reference sequence). The CDR3 has 14 residues. V shed 3 bases and J shed 9 bases, with 12 bases lying between them. The CDR3 loop is CASSQKGEGSPLHF. The DNA for the CDR3 is TGTGCCAGCAGCCAGAAGGGAGAGGGTTCACCCCTCCACTTT.

This clone ranks as medium-sized (0.01 to 0.1%). The genes are TRBV29-1 and TRBJ2-5; 10 bases are shared with TRBD2. Losses at the gene ends were 2 bases for V and 2 bases for J; bases not matched to a gene: 11. There are 17 residues in the CDR3. Germline assignment: CDR1 SQVTM and CDR2 ANQGSEA. The DNA of the CDR3 is TGCAGCGTTGAACCCCCCCCGTTAGCGGGGGGACAAGAGACCCAGTACTTC. Its translation is CSVEPPPLAGGQETQYF.

The gene calls are TRBV5-4 and TRBJ1-2; tentative D call: TRBD1 (6 bases). The CDR3 contains 13 residues. Trimming took off 2 bases at V and 6 bases at J, with 11 bases between the two ends. Germline values: CDR1 SGHNT, CDR2 YYREEE (reference sequence). The CDR3 nucleotides are TGTGCCAGCAGCTTAGGGGGAATAAATGGCTACACCTTC. It translates to CASSLGGINGYTF.

This rearrangement joins TRBV10-2 to TRBJ1-2; D is unresolved. This CDR3 comprises 13 residues. CDR1 WSHSY and CDR2 SAAADI come from the germline V gene. The germline V and J ends were trimmed by 1 base and 4 bases, with 7 bases remaining between them. The CDR3 DNA is TGCGCCAGCAGTGAGTTGGGCAGCTATGGCTACACCTTC. As protein: CASSELGSYGYTF.

V gene TRBV29-1 combines with J gene TRBJ2-3; 10 bases line up with TRBD2. The ends lost 6 bases at V and 2 bases at J; junction bases unmatched: 5. CDR1 and CDR2 from the germline V gene are SQVTM and ANQGSEA. The CDR3 totals 14 residues. The CDR3, as DNA: TGCAGCGTCGAGCGGGGGGGCCCCACAGATACGCAGTATTTT. Amino acid sequence: CSVERGGPTDTQYF.

The genes are TRBV9 and TRBJ2-7, with a weak D call TRBD1 (6 bases). CDR3 length: 15 residues. V dropped 5 bases and J dropped 0 bases, with 15 bases sitting between them. Germline loops: CDR1 SGDLS, CDR2 YYNGEE. The CDR3 sequence: CASSTSGDISYEQYF. For the CDR3, the DNA is TGTGCCAGCAGTACCTCAGGGGACATCTCCTACGAGCAGTACTTC.

V gene TRBV5-4 combines with J gene TRBJ2-1; 13 nucleotides agree with TRBD2. Germline V gene data show CDR1 as SGHNT and CDR2 as YYREEE (reference sequence). Unmatched junction bases numbered 6, after V lost 0 bases and J lost 3 bases. CDR3 length: 18 residues. The CDR3 here is CASSLGRTSGRSYNEQFF. The CDR3 DNA reads as TGTGCCAGCAGCTTGGGTCGGACTAGCGGGAGAAGCTACAATGAGCAGTTCTTC.

The chain employs TRBV5-5 and TRBJ1-6; D may be TRBD1 (6 bases). The CDR3 covers 14 residues. Per the germline V gene, CDR1 is SGHKS and CDR2 is YYEKEE (reference sequence). Trimming removed 5 bases at V and 10 bases at J, with 16 bases between. In DNA, the CDR3 is TGTGCCAGCAGGGAGACAGGCGTAGGGTCACCCCTCCACTTT. Translation gives CASRETGVGSPLHF.

V usage is TRBV18 and J usage is TRBJ2-3; TRBD2 agrees at 13 bases. CDR3 length: 20 residues. Looked up from germline, CDR1 is KGHSH and CDR2 is LQKENI. V trimming: 2 bases; J trimming: 0 bases; junction bases outside the gene matches: 11. The chain's CDR3 is CASSPSVLAGGLASTDTQYF. As DNA, the CDR3 is TGTGCCAGCTCACCAAGCGTACTAGCGGGGGGGCTGGCCAGCACAGATACGCAGTATTTT. The full variable domain, in which reference TRBV18 and TRBJ2-3 provide the parts outside the CDR3, is NAGVMQNPRHLVRRRGQEARLRCSPMKGHSHVYWYRQLPEEGLKFMVYLQKENIIDESGMPKERFSAEFPKEGPSILRIQQVVRGDSAAYFCASSPSVLAGGLASTDTQYFGPGTRLTVL.

CDR3 coding DNA: TGCAGTGCTAGTGCCTTCAATCAGCCCCAGCATTTT. As protein: CSASAFNQPQHF. The rearrangement uses TRBV20-1 and TRBJ1-5; no reliable D call. V was trimmed by 3 bases and J by 3 bases, leaving 6 bases between them. The CDR3 loop spans 12 amino acids. Germline-derived CDR1 and CDR2 are DFQATT and SNEGSKA (reference sequence).

The chain combines TRBV19 with TRBJ1-2; 11 positions agree with TRBD1. With 2 bases clipped from V and 6 bases from J, the junction kept 8 bases outside the gene matches. Per germline, CDR1 LNHDA and CDR2 SQIVND (reference sequence). The CDR3 length is 16 residues. The CDR3 spells CASSIKVGQGANGYTF. CDR3 coding DNA: TGTGCCAGTAGTATAAAGGTTGGACAGGGGGCAAATGGCTACACCTTC.

The CDR3 region is CASSVEAARGEQFF. CDR3 in DNA: TGTGCCAGCAGCGTAGAGGCCGCGCGGGGTGAGCAGTTCTTC. This chain connects TRBV9 to TRBJ2-1, with D possibly matching TRBD2 (6 bases). Germline V gives CDR1 SGDLS, CDR2 YYNGEE. V lost 0 bases and J 9 bases, leaving 13 bases between the germline ends. The CDR3 is made up of 14 amino acids.

The chain has TRBV29-1 and TRBJ1-3; D possibly corresponds to TRBD1 (5 bases). From germline, CDR1 is SQVTM and CDR2 ANQGSEA. This CDR3 contains 13 residues. The V gene lost 6 bases and the J gene lost 1 base, with 10 bases spanning the gap. The CDR3 loop reads CSVGQSSGNTIYF. In DNA, the CDR3 is TGCAGCGTGGGGCAGTCTTCTGGAAACACCATATATTTT.

This chain connects TRBV28 to TRBJ1-1; TRBD1 aligns across 8 bases. CDR3 length: 15 amino acids. Germline CDR1 and CDR2: MDHEN and SYDVKM. V shed 5 bases, J shed 1 base, and the junction held 6 bases outside the gene matches. The DNA for the CDR3 is TGTGCCAGCAGTCCCTGGACAGGGAGGAACACTGAAGCTTTCTTT. Amino acids: CASSPWTGRNTEAFF.

This clone was seen once. The chain has TRBV6-2 or TRBV6-3 and TRBJ2-7; D uncertain. The CDR3 runs 12 residues. Germline V lookup: CDR1 MNHEY, CDR2 SVGEGT. V lost 0 bases to trimming and J lost 13 bases, with 13 bases between them. The CDR3 loop is CASSYSTWAAYF. CDR3 DNA sequence: TGTGCCAGCAGTTACTCGACCTGGGCCGCCTACTTC.

In DNA form, the CDR3 reads TGCGCCAGCAGCTCGGGGACAGGGGTCACTGAAGCTTTCTTT. Translation: CASSSGTGVTEAFF. The chain has TRBV5-1 and TRBJ1-1, with TRBD1 matching 10 bases. In germline, CDR1 is SGHRS, CDR2 YFSETQ. The CDR3 consists of 14 residues. V dropped 3 bases and J dropped 4; count of bases not matched to a gene: 3.

The chain joins TRBV5-1 to TRBJ1-3, with D hard to call. Trimming took off 5 bases at V and 0 bases at J, with 12 bases between the two ends. The CDR3 covers 15 residues. CDR1 is SGHRS and CDR2 is YFSETQ in the germline V gene. The CDR3 loop reads CASRPQVSSGNTIYF. Here the CDR3 DNA reads TGCGCCAGCAGACCCCAGGTCAGCTCTGGAAACACCATATATTTT.

In this sample, this clone turned up a few times. The rearrangement joins TRBV6-5 to TRBJ1-5, with no clear D. V lost 0 bases, J lost 6 bases, and 6 bases lay in between. The CDR3 consists of 13 residues. Germline V gene sequence: CDR1 MNHEY, CDR2 SVGAGI. The chain's CDR3 is CASSYSFGQPQHF. The DNA of the CDR3 is TGTGCCAGCAGTTACTCCTTCGGTCAGCCCCAGCATTTT.

The chain combines TRBV6-2 or TRBV6-3 with TRBJ2-7; a possible D gene is TRBD2 (6 bases). Trimming took off 5 bases at V and 6 bases at J, with 8 bases between the two ends. The CDR3 is 11 amino acids. CDR1 MNHEY and CDR2 SVGEGT come from the germline V gene. CDR3 DNA: TGTGCCAGCAGTCGAGCGGGCGAGCAGTACTTC. Protein: CASSRAGEQYF.

This chain joins TRBV2 and TRBJ2-7; 9 nucleotides line up with TRBD1. CDR1 is SNHLY and CDR2 is FYNNEI in the germline V gene. The CDR3 extends over 14 amino acids. V dropped 3 bases and J dropped 4; count of bases not matched to a gene: 4. DNA for the CDR3: TGTGCCAGCAGTGACTACAGGGGGCCTTACGAGCAGTACTTC. Its protein product is CASSDYRGPYEQYF.